This TCR beta chain was obtained from a study of identical twins. TCRdb reanalysed the 5' RACE reads using MiXCR and keeps one entry per CDR3 protein. This table holds about 490,000 distinct CDR3 sequences, approximately 16% found once. The CDR3 is made up of 17 amino acids. CDR1 MNHEY and CDR2 SVGEGT come from the germline V gene. V trimming: 2 bases; J trimming: 0 bases; junction bases outside the gene matches: 6. These data also formed part of another study, on yellow fever vaccine responses in identical twins.

The receptor was isolated from a woman younger than 30 in good health. The V gene is TRBV6-2 or TRBV6-3, the J gene TRBJ2-1; 8 nucleotides agree with TRBD2. Sequenced sample: CD4+ T cells sorted from blood. The CDR3 is CASSYVPGGASYNEQFF. The DNA for the CDR3 is TGTGCCAGCAGTTACGTTCCCGGGGGGGCCTCCTACAATGAGCAGTTCTTC.